These T cell receptor beta chains were read from a single sample in a study of cytomegalovirus exposure and HLA in healthy donors. Using immunoSEQ multiplex PCR, the repertoire was profiled, and TCRdb retains in-frame clones only, with some absent. The repertoire consists of tens of thousands of clones, with roughly 80% occurring once and the leading ten covering about 1.2%. Sequencing was done on a sample of PBMCs. The origin of the receptors is a girl aged 2 to 10 in good health and CMV-seropositive. Both conserved end residues are part of each CDR3. D genes are given only for firm matches. Not every row has a clone size; where given, it reads once, few, many or a size class.

clone_size	cdr3_length	d_call	v_call	j_call	cdr3_aa	cdr3_nt
few	15	.	TRBV2	TRBJ2-6	CASDESGAGANVLTF	TGTGCCAGCGACGAATCGGGAGCTGGGGCCAACGTCCTGACTTTC
.	14	.	TRBV30	TRBJ1-1	CAWSTGGWGTEAFF	TGTGCCTGGAGTACGGGGGGTTGGGGCACTGAAGCTTTCTTT
few	16	.	TRBV9	TRBJ1-4	CASSVDYHSSNEKLFF	TGTGCCAGCAGCGTAGATTATCACAGCTCAAATGAAAAACTGTTTTTT
.	14	TRBD1	TRBV10-3	TRBJ1-2	CAIRGTGVNYGYTF	TGTGCCATCAGGGGGACAGGAGTCAACTATGGCTACACCTTC
.	15	.	TRBV25-1	TRBJ1-1	CASSGVGREVTEAFF	TGTGCCAGCAGTGGAGTCGGCAGGGAGGTCACTGAAGCTTTCTTT
.	16	TRBD1	TRBV15	TRBJ2-7	CATSIDRGRVNYEQYF	TGTGCCACCAGCATAGACAGGGGGCGCGTCAACTACGAGCAGTACTTC
.	13	.	TRBV11-3	TRBJ1-1	CASSGSTNTEAFF	TGTGCCAGCAGTGGGAGCACGAACACTGAAGCTTTCTTT
once	14	.	TRBV28	TRBJ2-1	CASSFAGSYNEQFF	TGTGCCAGCAGTTTTGCGGGCTCCTACAATGAGCAGTTCTTC
.	16	.	TRBV7-2	TRBJ1-2	CASSFESQGVSYGYTF	TGTGCCAGCAGCTTTGAGTCCCAGGGTGTAAGCTATGGCTACACCTTC
.	16	TRBD2	TRBV5-6	TRBJ2-7	CASSLRTSGRSWEQYF	TGTGCCAGCAGCTTAAGGACTAGCGGGAGGTCTTGGGAGCAGTACTTC
.	13	.	TRBV28	TRBJ1-1	CASDLAGGAGAFF	TGTGCCAGCGACCTTGCGGGGGGGGCGGGGGCTTTCTTT
.	13	.	TRBV28	TRBJ1-1	CASSLGRRTEAFF	TGTGCCAGCAGTTTGGGGCGAAGGACTGAAGCTTTCTTT
few	11	.	TRBV2	TRBJ1-1	CASSGSTEAFF	TGTGCCAGCAGTGGGAGCACTGAAGCTTTCTTT
.	14	.	TRBV6-1	TRBJ2-7	CASSPGTVVYEQYF	TGTGCCAGCAGCCCCGGGACTGTTGTCTACGAGCAGTACTTC
.	13	.	TRBV11-2	TRBJ2-7	CASSLSQAYEQYF	TGTGCCAGCAGCTTATCGCAGGCCTACGAGCAGTACTTC
.	15	TRBD2	TRBV13	TRBJ2-7	CASSSQRGLLYEQYF	TGTGCCAGCAGTAGTCAGAGGGGACTACTCTACGAGCAGTACTTC
.	11	.	TRBV29-1	TRBJ2-7	CSGGGDYEQYF	TGCAGCGGGGGGGGCGACTACGAGCAGTACTTC
.	16	.	TRBV15	TRBJ2-1	CATSTVGSTIDNEQFF	TGTGCCACCAGCACCGTGGGGAGTACTATCGACAATGAGCAGTTCTTC
.	14	TRBD1	TRBV5-4	TRBJ1-1	CASSKGQAGAEAFF	TGTGCCAGCAGCAAGGGACAGGCGGGGGCTGAAGCTTTCTTT
.	15	TRBD1	TRBV6-5	TRBJ1-1	CASISVTGGRTEAFF	TGTGCCAGCATATCCGTAACAGGGGGCAGGACTGAAGCTTTCTTT
few	18	TRBD2	TRBV23-1	TRBJ2-1	CASSPGLAGGTNYNEQFF	TGCGCCAGCAGTCCCGGACTAGCGGGAGGAACAAACTACAATGAGCAGTTCTTC
.	13	TRBD1	TRBV5-1	TRBJ1-1	CASRGQVLSEAFF	TGCGCCAGCCGAGGACAGGTTTTAAGTGAAGCTTTCTTT
.	13	.	TRBV28	TRBJ1-5	CASSLGGLWAQHF	TGTGCCAGCAGTCTCGGGGGGTTGTGGGCCCAGCATTTT
.	17	.	TRBV5-4	TRBJ2-3	CASSLKTGTRYTDTQYF	TGTGCCAGCAGCCTAAAAACCGGGACTCGCTACACAGATACGCAGTATTTT
few	14	TRBD2	TRBV6-1	TRBJ2-5	CASSGGGPQETQYF	TGTGCCAGCAGTGGCGGGGGGCCCCAAGAGACCCAGTACTTC
once	13	TRBD1	TRBV11-3	TRBJ2-1	CASSNTDRNEQFF	TGTGCCAGCAGCAACACGGACAGGAATGAGCAGTTCTTC
.	14	.	TRBV5-6	TRBJ2-3	CASSLVAGTDTQYF	TGTGCCAGCAGCTTGGTAGCGGGCACAGATACGCAGTATTTT
.	15	TRBD2	TRBV6-1	TRBJ2-3	CASSAGLAGADTQYF	TGTGCCAGCAGTGCCGGACTAGCGGGAGCAGATACGCAGTATTTT
.	14	TRBD1	TRBV15	TRBJ1-5	CATSRGTVNQPQHF	TGTGCCACCAGCAGGGGGACAGTCAATCAGCCCCAGCATTTT
.	13	TRBD2	TRBV30	TRBJ2-2	CARGGASTGELFF	TGTGCCCGGGGGGGAGCGAGCACCGGGGAGCTGTTTTTT
.	19	.	TRBV18	TRBJ2-7	CASSPATPPQGPHYYEQYF	TGTGCCAGCTCACCGGCTACACCCCCACAGGGACCCCATTACTACGAGCAGTACTTC
.	12	.	TRBV30	TRBJ1-2	CAWIRNYYGYTF	TGTGCCTGGATCAGGAATTACTATGGCTACACCTTC
few	14	TRBD2	TRBV5-1	TRBJ2-3	CASSSRLAGDTQYF	TGCGCCAGCAGCTCCCGACTAGCGGGAGATACGCAGTATTTT